The sequence of this T cell receptor beta chain was determined in a study of blood T cells in healthy people across ages. Study-wide points: It was held that the diversity estimates obtained from one million T cells were underestimates. What prevented conclusive comparison of naive and antigen-experienced cells was that PBMCs were unsorted.

Sample-barcoded 5' priming and a J-beta primer mix drove a second PCR of about 6 to 11 cycles. Every cDNA molecule carried a tag from a template-switch adaptor bearing 12 random nucleotides. Individual samples furnished no less than 2.5 million CDR3-containing paired-end reads apiece. One entry per CDR3 protein results from TCRdb running MiXCR on the 5' RACE reads. The data contain 650,000 to 1,000,000 distinct CDR3 sequences, roughly 40% of them seen just once; the ten biggest clones take up under 15%. This clonotype was seen a few times. The target antigen is unknown. The CDR3 consists of 17 residues. Trimming stripped 2 bases from V and 0 bases from J, with 14 bases between. Germline V CDR1 and CDR2: MNHEY, SVGEGT.

The sample comprised blood. J is TRBJ2-1 and V is TRBV6-2 or TRBV6-3; D ambiguous. The receptor comes from a man in his late teens or twenties in good health. The CDR3 loop reads CASSYVPSERSYNEQFF. CDR3 nucleotide sequence: TGTGCCAGCAGTTACGTCCCCTCAGAACGCTCCTACAATGAGCAGTTCTTC.